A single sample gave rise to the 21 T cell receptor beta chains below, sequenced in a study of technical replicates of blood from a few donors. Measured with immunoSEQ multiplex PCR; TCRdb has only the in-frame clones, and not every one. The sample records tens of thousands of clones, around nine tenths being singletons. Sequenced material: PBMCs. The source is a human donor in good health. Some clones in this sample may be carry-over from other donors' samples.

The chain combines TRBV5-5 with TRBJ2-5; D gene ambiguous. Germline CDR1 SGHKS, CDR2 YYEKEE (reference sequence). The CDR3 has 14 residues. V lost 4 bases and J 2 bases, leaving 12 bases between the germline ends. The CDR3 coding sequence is TGTGCCAGCAGCCCGCGGCTACAACAAGAGACCCAGTACTTC. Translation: CASSPRLQQETQYF.

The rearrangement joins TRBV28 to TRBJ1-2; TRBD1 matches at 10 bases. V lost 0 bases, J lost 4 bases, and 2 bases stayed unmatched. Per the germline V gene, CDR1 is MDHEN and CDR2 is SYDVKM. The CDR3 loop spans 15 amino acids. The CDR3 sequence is CASSLWTGGTYGYTF. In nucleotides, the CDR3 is TGTGCCAGCAGTTTATGGACAGGGGGCACCTATGGCTACACCTTC.

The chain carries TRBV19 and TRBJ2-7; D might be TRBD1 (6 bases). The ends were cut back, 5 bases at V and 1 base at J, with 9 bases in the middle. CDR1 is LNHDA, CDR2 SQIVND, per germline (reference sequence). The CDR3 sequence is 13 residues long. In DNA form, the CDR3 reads TGTGCCAGTAGTCCAGGGGCGTCCTACGAGCAGTACTTC. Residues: CASSPGASYEQYF.

DNA of the CDR3: TGTGCCAGCAGCCAAGATGGCCTAGCGGCGAACACCGGGGAGCTGTTTTTT. This translates into CASSQDGLAANTGELFF. The chain combines TRBV4-2 with TRBJ2-2; 7 nucleotides agree with TRBD2. The V gene end was trimmed by 0 bases and the J gene end by 0 bases; junction bases not matched to a gene: 4. CDR1 and CDR2 (germline): LGHNA, YNFKEQ. This CDR3 is built from 17 residues.

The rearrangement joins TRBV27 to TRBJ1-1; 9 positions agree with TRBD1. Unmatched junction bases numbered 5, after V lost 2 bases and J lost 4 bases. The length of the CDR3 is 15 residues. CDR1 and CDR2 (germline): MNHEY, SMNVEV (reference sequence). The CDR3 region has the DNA TGTGCCAGCAGTTTAGAGGGACAGGGTCGCACTGAAGCTTTCTTT. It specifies CASSLEGQGRTEAFF.

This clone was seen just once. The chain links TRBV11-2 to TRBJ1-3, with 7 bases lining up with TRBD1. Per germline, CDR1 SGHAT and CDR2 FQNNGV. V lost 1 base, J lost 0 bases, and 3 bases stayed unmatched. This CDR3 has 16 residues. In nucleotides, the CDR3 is TGTGCCAGCAGCTTAGTGCCAGGGGGCTCTGGAAACACCATATATTTT. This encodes CASSLVPGGSGNTIYF.

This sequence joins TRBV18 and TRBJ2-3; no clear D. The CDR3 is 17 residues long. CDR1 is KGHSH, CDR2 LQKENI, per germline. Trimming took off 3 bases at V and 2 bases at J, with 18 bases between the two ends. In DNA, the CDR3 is TGTGCCAGCTCACCCGCTTCAACAGCCCCGCCCACAGATACGCAGTATTTT. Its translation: CASSPASTAPPTDTQYF. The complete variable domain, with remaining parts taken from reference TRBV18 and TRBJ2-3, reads NAGVMQNPRHLVRRRGQEARLRCSPMKGHSHVYWYRQLPEEGLKFMVYLQKENIIDESGMPKERFSAEFPKEGPSILRIQQVVRGDSAAYFCASSPASTAPPTDTQYFGPGTRLTVL.

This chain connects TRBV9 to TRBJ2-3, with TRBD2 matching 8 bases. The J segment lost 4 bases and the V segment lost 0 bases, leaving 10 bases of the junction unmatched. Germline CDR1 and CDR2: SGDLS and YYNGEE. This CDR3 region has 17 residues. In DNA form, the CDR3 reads TGTGCCAGCAGCGTAGGAAGGACCCCCGGGGGGGCAGATACGCAGTATTTT. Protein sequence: CASSVGRTPGGADTQYF. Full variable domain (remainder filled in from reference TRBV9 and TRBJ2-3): DSGVTQTPKHLITATGQRVTLRCSPRSGDLSVYWYQQSLDQGLQFLIQYYNGEERAKGNILERFSAQQFPDLHSELNLSSLELGDSALYFCASSVGRTPGGADTQYFGPGTRLTVL.

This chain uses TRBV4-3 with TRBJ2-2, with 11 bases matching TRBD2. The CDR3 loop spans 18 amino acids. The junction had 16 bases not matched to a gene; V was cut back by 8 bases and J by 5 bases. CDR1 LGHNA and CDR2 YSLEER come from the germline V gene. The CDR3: CASQTRSSGRMETGELFF. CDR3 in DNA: TGCGCCAGCCAAACACGATCTAGCGGGAGGATGGAAACCGGGGAGCTGTTTTTT.

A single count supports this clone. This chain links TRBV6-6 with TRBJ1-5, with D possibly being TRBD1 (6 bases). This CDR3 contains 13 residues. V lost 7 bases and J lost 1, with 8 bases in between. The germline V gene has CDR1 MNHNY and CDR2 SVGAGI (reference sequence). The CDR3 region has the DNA TGTGCCAGCACTGGGACAAGCAATCAGCCCCAGCATTTT. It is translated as CASTGTSNQPQHF.

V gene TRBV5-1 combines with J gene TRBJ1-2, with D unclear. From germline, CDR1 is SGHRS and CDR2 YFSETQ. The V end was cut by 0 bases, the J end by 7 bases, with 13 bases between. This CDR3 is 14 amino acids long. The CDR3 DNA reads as TGCGCCAGCAGCTTGGCGGTGACACTGGGTGGCTACACCTTC. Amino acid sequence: CASSLAVTLGGYTF.

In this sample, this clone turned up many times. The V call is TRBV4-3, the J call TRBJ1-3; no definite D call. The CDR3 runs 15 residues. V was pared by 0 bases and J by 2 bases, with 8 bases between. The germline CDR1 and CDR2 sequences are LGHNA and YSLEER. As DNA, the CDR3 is TGCGCCAGCAGCCAAGACAGGTCTACTGGAAACACCATATATTTT. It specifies CASSQDRSTGNTIYF.

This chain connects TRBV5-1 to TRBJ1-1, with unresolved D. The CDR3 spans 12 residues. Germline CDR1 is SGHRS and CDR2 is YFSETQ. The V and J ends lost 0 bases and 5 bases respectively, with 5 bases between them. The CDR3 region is CASSLGRTEAFF. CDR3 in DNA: TGCGCCAGCAGCTTGGGGAGGACTGAAGCTTTCTTT.

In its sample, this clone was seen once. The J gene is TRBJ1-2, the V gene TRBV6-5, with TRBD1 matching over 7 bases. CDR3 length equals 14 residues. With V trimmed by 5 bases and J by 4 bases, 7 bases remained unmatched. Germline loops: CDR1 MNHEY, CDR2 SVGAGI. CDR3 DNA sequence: TGTGCCAGCAGTCCGGACAGGACCTCCTATGGCTACACCTTC. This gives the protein CASSPDRTSYGYTF.

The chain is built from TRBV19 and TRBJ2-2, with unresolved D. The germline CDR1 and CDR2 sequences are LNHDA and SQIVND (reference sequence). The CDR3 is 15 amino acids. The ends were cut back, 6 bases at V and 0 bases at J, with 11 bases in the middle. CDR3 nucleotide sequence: TGTGCCAGTAGCCACCTACAGTCGAACACCGGGGAGCTGTTTTTT. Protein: CASSHLQSNTGELFF. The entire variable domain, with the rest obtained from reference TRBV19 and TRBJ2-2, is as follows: DGGITQSPKYLFRKEGQNVTLSCEQNLNHDAMYWYRQDPGQGLRLIYYSQIVNDFQKGDIAEGYSVSREKKESFPLTVTSAQKNPTAFYLCASSHLQSNTGELFFGEGSRLTVL.

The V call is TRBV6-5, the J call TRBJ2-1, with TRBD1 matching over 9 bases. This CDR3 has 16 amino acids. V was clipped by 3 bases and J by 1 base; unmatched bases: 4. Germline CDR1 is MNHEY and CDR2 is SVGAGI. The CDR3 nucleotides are TGTGCCAGCAGTTATCTGACAGGGGGTTCCTACAATGAGCAGTTCTTC. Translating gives CASSYLTGGSYNEQFF.

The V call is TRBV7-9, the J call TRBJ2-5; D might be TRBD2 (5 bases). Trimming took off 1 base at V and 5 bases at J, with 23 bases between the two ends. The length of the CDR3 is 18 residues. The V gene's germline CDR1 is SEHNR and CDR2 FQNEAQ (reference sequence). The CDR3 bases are TGTGCCAGCAGCTTAGGCGGGTACGGACCAGAGTTTATGGAGACCCAGTACTTC. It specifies CASSLGGYGPEFMETQYF. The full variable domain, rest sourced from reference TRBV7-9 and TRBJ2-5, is DTGVSQNPRHKITKRGQNVTFRCDPISEHNRLYWYRQTLGQGPEFLTYFQNEAQLEKSRLLSDRFSAERPKGSFSTLEIQRTEQGDSAMYLCASSLGGYGPEFMETQYFGPGTRLLVL.

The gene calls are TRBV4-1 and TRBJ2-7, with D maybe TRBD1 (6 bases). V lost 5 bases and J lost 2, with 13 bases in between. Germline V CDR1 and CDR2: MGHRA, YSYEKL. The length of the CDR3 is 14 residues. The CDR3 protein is CASSTRDTTYEQYF. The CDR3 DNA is TGCGCCAGCAGCACCCGGGACACCACCTACGAGCAGTACTTC.

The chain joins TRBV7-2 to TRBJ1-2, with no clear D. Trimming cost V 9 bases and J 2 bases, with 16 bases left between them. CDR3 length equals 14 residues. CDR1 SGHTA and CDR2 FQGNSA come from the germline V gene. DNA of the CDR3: TGTGCCAGTCCCCAATCTTCCTACAACTATGGCTACACCTTC. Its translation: CASPQSSYNYGYTF.

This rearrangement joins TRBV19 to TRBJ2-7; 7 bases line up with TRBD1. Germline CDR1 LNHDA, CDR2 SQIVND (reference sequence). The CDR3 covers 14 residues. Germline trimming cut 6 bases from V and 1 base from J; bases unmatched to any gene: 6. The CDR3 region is CASSSTGLSYEQYF. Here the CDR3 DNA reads TGTGCCAGTAGCTCGACAGGGCTTTCCTACGAGCAGTACTTC.

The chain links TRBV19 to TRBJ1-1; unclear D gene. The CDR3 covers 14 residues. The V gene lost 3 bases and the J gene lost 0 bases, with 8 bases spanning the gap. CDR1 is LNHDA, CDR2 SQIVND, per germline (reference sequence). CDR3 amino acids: CASSIQALNTEAFF. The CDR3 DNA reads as TGTGCCAGTAGTATTCAGGCGCTGAACACTGAAGCTTTCTTT. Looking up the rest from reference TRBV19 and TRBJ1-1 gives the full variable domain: DGGITQSPKYLFRKEGQNVTLSCEQNLNHDAMYWYRQDPGQGLRLIYYSQIVNDFQKGDIAEGYSVSREKKESFPLTVTSAQKNPTAFYLCASSIQALNTEAFFGQGTRLTVV.